These 6 T cell receptor beta chains were sequenced from one sample in a study of early T cells in non-severe SARS-CoV-2 infection (dated by TCRdb to the early 2020s). The library relied on 5' RACE. TCRdb records NextSeq 500 as the sequencer. The public reads were reprocessed in TCRdb via fastp at Q25 and MiXCR, keeping in-frame beta chains. Rows with a matching CDR3 protein are joined into one entry that keeps the most common DNA and genes. The table for this sample lists over 35,000 distinct CDR3 sequences; about 6% of them were counted only once. Less than 25% of the sample is held by the ten biggest clonotypes. The sequences come from whole blood, collected at baseline. These receptor sequences come from an adult who was a healthcare worker with PCR-confirmed SARS-CoV-2 infection or an uninfected control (not recorded which).

Many counts were recorded for this clonotype. The chain combines TRBV6-5 with TRBJ1-1; 7 bases match TRBD1. The CDR3 covers 16 residues. With V trimmed by 6 bases and J by 0 bases, 10 bases remained unmatched. The germline CDR1 and CDR2 sequences are MNHEY and SVGAGI. For the CDR3, the DNA is TGTGCCAGCAGCATTCCCGGACAGGCCCTGAACACTGAAGCTTTCTTT. Residues: CASSIPGQALNTEAFF.

This clonotype was counted between two and nine times. The chain couples TRBV5-1 to TRBJ2-1; possible D gene TRBD2, 7 bases. The germline CDR1 and CDR2 sequences are SGHRS and YFSETQ. V lost 0 bases to trimming and J lost 9 bases, with 22 bases between them. The length of the CDR3 is 17 residues. CDR3 DNA: TGCGCCAGCAGCTTGGCGGGGGCTAGCGGACTTCAGGGTGAGCAGTTCTTC. This translates into CASSLAGASGLQGEQFF.

This clonotype was seen at least ten times. The V call is TRBV6-5, the J call TRBJ2-1, with 12 bases identical to TRBD1. The germline V gene encodes CDR1 MNHEY and CDR2 SVGAGI. Trimming took 3 bases from V and 7 from J; bases not matched to a gene: 7. The CDR3 length is 16 residues. The CDR3 DNA follows: TGTGCCAGCAGTTATACGGGACAGGGGGCCCGAAATGAGCAGTTCTTC. Its translation: CASSYTGQGARNEQFF.

This chain's CDR3 is CASSFRGNQPQHF. The CDR3 nucleotides are TGTGCCAGCAGCTTCAGGGGGAATCAGCCCCAGCATTTT. V and J are TRBV7-8 and TRBJ1-5; TRBD1 matches at 7 bases. The V and J ends lost 3 bases and 4 bases, in that order; junction bases with no gene match: 0. Germline CDR1 SGHVS, CDR2 FQNEAQ. CDR3 length equals 13 residues.

In this sample, this clonotype turned up many times. The CDR3 DNA reads TGTGCCAGCAGCGTGCCGGGACAGGGCAATGGCTACACCTTC. It yields the protein CASSVPGQGNGYTF. This chain joins TRBV28 and TRBJ1-2; 9 bases map to TRBD1. The germline CDR1 and CDR2 sequences are MDHEN and SYDVKM. The CDR3 length is 14 residues. Trimming cost V 6 bases and J 6 bases; bases outside gene matches: 8.

This clonotype was seen repeatedly, ten times or more. The chain combines TRBV6-4 with TRBJ2-2; TRBD1 might be the D (7 bases). The germline V gene encodes CDR1 MRHNA and CDR2 SNTAGT. The CDR3 is 15 residues long. Trimming pared 2 bases from V and 3 bases from J, leaving 10 bases between. The CDR3 nucleotides read TGTGCCAGCAGTGACGGCAGGGGGGACACCGGGGAGCTGTTTTTT. Translating it yields CASSDGRGDTGELFF.